This T cell receptor (beta chain) was documented in a study of T cell responses to AZD1222 COVID-19 vaccine (dated by TCRdb to 2020 to 2023). In the study overall: AZD1222 recipients given second doses at about 4 weeks or at about 12 weeks were pooled, since spike-specific TCR depth and breadth were not found to differ between the two schedules. A total of more than 230 trial participants underwent TCR sequencing, of whom 200 to 220 received two doses of AZD1222 and about 26 received two doses of the MenACWY control vaccine. Trial participants were enrolled by age into subgroups of 18-55, 56-69 and 70-plus years, and about 150, 27 and 61 TCR-sequenced participants, respectively, were included in these subgroups.

Concerning this clone: Its antigen is not yet known. Per-nucleotide qualities are absent, and no much larger clonotype sits a single base away.

Broader findings and caveats from the paper: The whole spike protein was spanned by vaccine-associated CD4 TCRs, and dominant responses were seen in regions 160-218 and 743-854. In the small 56-69-year group, the increase in depth fell short of significance, most likely because of low power. Because no day 14 peak-response samples were available, repertoires were characterized only after the peak T cell response. Only five or six AZD1222 recipients were SARS-CoV-2 seropositive at baseline, limiting conclusions about previously exposed vaccinees. A significant rise in spike-specific TCR breadth and depth was observed after two AZD1222 doses relative to day 0 and relative to MenACWY recipients. Participants were mostly white British and included more females than males, and it was suggested by the authors that clonal diversity may have been underestimated. Reportedly, close to half of the unique spike-specific TCRs recognized epitopes lying outside the regions that are mutated in the B.1.351 and B.1.1.7 variants.

Per the publication, the time point label means: baseline before first vaccination. The vaccinee samples were drawn from two UK trials, COV001 and COV002, one of which was a single-blind randomized controlled phase 2/3 trial testing AZD1222 (ChAdOx1 nCoV-19) in healthy adults. For TCRbeta chain sequencing, PBMC samples were collected from trial participants at day 0 and at day 28 after the second dose. CDR3 length: 14 amino acids, cysteine to phenylalanine. The DNA shown is the 42-base CDR3, in frame from base 1. In the germline V gene, CDR1 corresponds to SGHRS and CDR2 to YFSETQ. The trim is 0 bases for V and 2 bases for J, with a gap of 7 bases between the germline ends. The CDR3 regions of human TCRbeta chains were analyzed by immunosequencing. As for the original processing: Repertoire TCRs were checked for matches against a reference library of SARS-CoV-2-specific TCRs that had been generated using the MIRA antigen-specificity platform. Breadth was defined as the fraction of unique TCRs that were SARS-CoV-2-associated. Depth was defined as the fraction of total T cells that were SARS-CoV-2-associated. Each spike-specific TCR was assigned to its reactive spike region and to a CD4 or CD8 class using the MIRA data. Log10-transformed breadth and depth values were compared by one-way ANOVA with Sidak's multiple comparisons tests. TCRdb took over this immuneACCESS table, retaining in-frame rearrangements with V and J assigned. Such tables are incomplete; in checked studies, under half of the missing clones stem from an unresolved V gene, and the remainder is unexplained. V and J calls and clone size are copied from that table; D and trimming were computed from the DNA. The sample table lists tens of thousands of clones, roughly 82% of them with a count of one. Approximately 9% of the sample belongs to the ten largest clones.

This TCR was recovered from an adult in good health. Recombination linked TRBV5-1 to TRBJ2-3; no D gene call is confident. The starting material was peripheral blood, obtained on day 0 of AZD1222 vaccination. The CDR3 sequence is CASSLEKPTDTQYF. The bases read TGCGCCAGCAGCTTGGAAAAGCCCACAGATACGCAGTATTTT.